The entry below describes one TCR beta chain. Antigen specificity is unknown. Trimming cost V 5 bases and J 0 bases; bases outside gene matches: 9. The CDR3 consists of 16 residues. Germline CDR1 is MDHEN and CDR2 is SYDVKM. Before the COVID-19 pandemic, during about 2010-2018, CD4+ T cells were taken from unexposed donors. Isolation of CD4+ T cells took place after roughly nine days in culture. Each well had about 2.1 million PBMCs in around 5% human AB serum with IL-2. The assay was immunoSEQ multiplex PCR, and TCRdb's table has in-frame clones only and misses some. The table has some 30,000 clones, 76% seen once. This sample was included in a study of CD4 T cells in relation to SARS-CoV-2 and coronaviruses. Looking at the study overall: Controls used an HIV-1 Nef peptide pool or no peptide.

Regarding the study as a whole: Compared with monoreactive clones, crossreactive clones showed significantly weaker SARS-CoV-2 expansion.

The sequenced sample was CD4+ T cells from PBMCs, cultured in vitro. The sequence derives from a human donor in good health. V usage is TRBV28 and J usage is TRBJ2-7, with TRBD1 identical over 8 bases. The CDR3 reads CASSPGGTGYSYEQYF. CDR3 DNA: TGTGCCAGCAGTCCCGGAGGGACAGGCTACTCCTACGAGCAGTACTTC.